One sample yielded the 13 T cell receptor beta chains listed below, sequenced in a study of cytomegalovirus exposure and HLA in healthy donors (dated by TCRdb to about 2017). Receptors were amplified or captured by the immunoSEQ multiplex PCR assay. A mixture of 60 forward primers for TCR Vbeta segments and 13 reverse primers for TCR Jbeta segments was used in the multiplex PCR. Sourced from immuneACCESS, this table was stored by TCRdb with only in-frame sequences that have V and J called. A share of the clones is absent; for the studies checked, an unresolved V gene accounts for under half, and the remainder has no known explanation. The sample contains around 200,000 clones, 75% to 90% of them found a single time. The top ten clonotypes cover 0.31% of the sample. The source material was PBMCs. These receptor sequences come from a woman in her 30s in good health and CMV-seronegative.

The CDR3, as DNA: TGCAGCGTCAGGAAAGAGGGACAGGGAGGATCTCCGGCTTTCTTT. Translating gives CSVRKEGQGGSPAFF. The rearrangement links TRBV29-1 to TRBJ1-1; TRBD1 matches at 9 bases. V was pared by 6 bases and J by 11 bases, with 19 bases of the junction left unmatched. CDR1 is SQVTM and CDR2 is ANQGSEA in the germline V gene. The CDR3 contains 15 residues.

In nucleotides, the CDR3 is TGTGCCAGCGGCCGGGACAGAATTCAAGAGACCCAGTACTTC. This translates into CASGRDRIQETQYF. The chain recombines TRBV27 with TRBJ2-5, with 7 bases matching TRBD1. Germline V gene sequence: CDR1 MNHEY, CDR2 SMNVEV (reference sequence). J lost 2 bases, V lost 8 bases, and 8 bases had no gene match. The CDR3 totals 14 residues.

The V and J genes are TRBV11-2 and TRBJ2-1; 8 positions agree with TRBD2. The CDR3 has 16 residues. Germline lookup yields CDR1 SGHAT and CDR2 FQNNGV. V lost 5 bases, J lost 3 bases, and 9 bases stayed unmatched. The CDR3 here is CASSISGAGVYNEQFF. As DNA, the CDR3 is TGTGCCAGCAGCATCTCCGGAGCGGGAGTCTACAATGAGCAGTTCTTC.

V gene TRBV5-6 combines with J gene TRBJ2-5; 9 positions match TRBD1. CDR3 size: 15 residues. Germline V gene lookup returns CDR1 SGHDT and CDR2 YYEEEE. Trimming took 5 bases from V and 5 from J; bases not matched to a gene: 10. CDR3 residues: CASSSGTGSGETQYF. CDR3 DNA sequence: TGTGCCAGCAGTTCCGGGACAGGGTCGGGGGAGACCCAGTACTTC.

This clone was picked up one time. This chain links TRBV6-1 with TRBJ2-7; 8 positions agree with TRBD1. CDR1 and CDR2 from the germline V gene are MNHNS and SASEGT. CDR3 length equals 13 residues. The trim removed 9 bases at V and 5 bases at J, leaving 9 bases unmatched. CDR3 region: CASPGGARNEQYF. The CDR3 nucleotides read TGTGCCAGTCCAGGGGGCGCCAGGAACGAGCAGTACTTC.

The chain links TRBV27 to TRBJ2-2; perhaps TRBD2 as D (5 bases). The V and J ends lost 0 bases and 8 bases respectively, with 7 bases between them. Germline V CDR1 and CDR2: MNHEY, SMNVEV (reference sequence). CDR3 size: 13 residues. This CDR3 reads CASSLSRGGELFF. CDR3 coding DNA: TGTGCCAGCAGTTTATCCCGGGGAGGGGAGCTGTTTTTT.

The chain combines TRBV19 with TRBJ2-7, with 9 nucleotides matching TRBD2. Trimming at V came to 4 bases and at J to 7 bases, leaving 5 bases not matched to a gene. Germline CDR1 reads LNHDA; CDR2 reads SQIVND (reference sequence). The CDR3 is made up of 13 amino acids. The CDR3 is CASSKSTSGEQYF. The CDR3 DNA reads TGTGCCAGTAGTAAATCGACTAGCGGTGAGCAGTACTTC.

This chain connects TRBV15 to TRBJ2-4; 9 bases fit TRBD1. Trimming cost V 5 bases and J 5 bases; bases outside gene matches: 13. CDR1 and CDR2 (germline): LNHNV, YYDKDF (reference sequence). CDR3 length equals 17 residues. CDR3 bases: TGTGCCACCAGCGCGAGTCCCACGGACAGGGGTCAAAACATTCAGTACTTC. This translates into CATSASPTDRGQNIQYF.

V and J are TRBV5-6 and TRBJ2-2; TRBD2 agrees at 12 bases. Germline V gene data show CDR1 as SGHDT and CDR2 as YYEEEE. The CDR3 has 17 residues. V dropped 4 bases and J dropped 7; count of bases not matched to a gene: 11. DNA of the CDR3: TGTGCCAGCAGCCCCCGCCGACTAGCGGGGGCCAACGGGGAGCTGTTTTTT. This codes for CASSPRRLAGANGELFF. Combining the CDR3 with reference TRBV5-6 and TRBJ2-2 gives the whole variable domain DAGVTQSPTHLIKTRGQQVTLRCSPKSGHDTVSWYQQALGQGPQFIFQYYEEEERQRGNFPDRFSGHQFPNYSSELNVNALLLGDSALYLCASSPRRLAGANGELFFGEGSRLTVL.

The chain uses TRBV10-1 and TRBJ2-7, with D unresolved. The CDR3 is made up of 14 amino acids. V shed 0 bases and J shed 1 base, with 7 bases lying between them. Germline V gene sequence: CDR1 WNHNN, CDR2 SYGVQD (reference sequence). The CDR3, as DNA: TGCGCCAGCAGTGAGTCGAGTCTGTCCTACGAGCAGTACTTC. It specifies CASSESSLSYEQYF.

The gene calls are TRBV7-2 and TRBJ2-1, with 8 bases that match TRBD2. This CDR3 has 19 amino acids. Per germline, CDR1 SGHTA and CDR2 FQGNSA. V shed 1 base and J 2 bases; nucleotides not matched to a gene: 13. This chain's CDR3 is CASSLGGGLVGLPYNEQFF. In nucleotides, the CDR3 is TGTGCCAGCAGCTTAGGTGGGGGACTAGTTGGGCTCCCCTACAATGAGCAGTTCTTC.

As regards this clone: Without the conserved terminal phenylalanine or tryptophan, this CDR3 likely stems from a read error. The genes are TRBV19 and TRBJ2-2; TRBD1 might be the D (6 bases). The germline CDR1 and CDR2 sequences are LNHDA and SQIVND (reference sequence). This CDR3 is 13 amino acids long. V shed 6 bases and J shed 5 bases, with 10 bases lying between them. This chain's CDR3 is CASRVTGTGELFL. For the CDR3, the DNA is TGTGCCAGTAGAGTCACAGGGACCGGGGAGCTGTTTCTT.

The chain joins TRBV7-3 to TRBJ2-7; TRBD2 aligns across 13 bases. V shed 5 bases and J 6 bases; nucleotides not matched to a gene: 4. This CDR3 contains 14 residues. Germline V CDR1 and CDR2: SGHTA, FQGTGA. CDR3 bases: TGTGCCAGCAGCGTGGGACTAGCGGGAAGCGAGCAGTACTTC. Its translation is CASSVGLAGSEQYF.